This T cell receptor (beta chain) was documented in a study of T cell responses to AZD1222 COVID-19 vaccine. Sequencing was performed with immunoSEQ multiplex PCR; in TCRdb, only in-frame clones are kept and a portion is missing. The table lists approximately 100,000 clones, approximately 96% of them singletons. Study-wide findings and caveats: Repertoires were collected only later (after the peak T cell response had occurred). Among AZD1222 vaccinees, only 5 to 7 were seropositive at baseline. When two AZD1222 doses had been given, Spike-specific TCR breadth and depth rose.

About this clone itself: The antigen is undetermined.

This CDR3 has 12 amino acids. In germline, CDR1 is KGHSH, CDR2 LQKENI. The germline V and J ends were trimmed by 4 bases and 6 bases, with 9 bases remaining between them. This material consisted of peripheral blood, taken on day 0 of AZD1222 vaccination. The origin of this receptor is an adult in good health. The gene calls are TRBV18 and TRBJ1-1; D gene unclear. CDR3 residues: CASSRMSPEAFF. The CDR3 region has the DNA TGTGCCAGCTCACGAATGTCACCTGAAGCTTTCTTT.